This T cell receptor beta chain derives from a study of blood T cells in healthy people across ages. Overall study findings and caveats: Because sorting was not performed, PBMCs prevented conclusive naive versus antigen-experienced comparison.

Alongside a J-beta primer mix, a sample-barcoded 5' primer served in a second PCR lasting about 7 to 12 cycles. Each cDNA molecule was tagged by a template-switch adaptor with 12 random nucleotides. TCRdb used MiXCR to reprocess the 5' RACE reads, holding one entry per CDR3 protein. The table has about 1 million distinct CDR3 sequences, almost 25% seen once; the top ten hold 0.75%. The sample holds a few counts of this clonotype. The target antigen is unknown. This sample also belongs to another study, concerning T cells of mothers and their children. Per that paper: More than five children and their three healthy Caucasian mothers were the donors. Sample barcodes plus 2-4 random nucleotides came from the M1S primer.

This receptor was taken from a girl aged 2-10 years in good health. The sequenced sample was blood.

In DNA form, the CDR3 reads TGTGCCAGCCTGAATCGGAGACAGGGTCGGAGGGAGCAGTACTTC. Translated, it gives CASLNRRQGRREQYF. V gene TRBV28 combines with J gene TRBJ2-5, with D tentatively TRBD1 (7 bases). Trimming shortened V by 8 bases and J by 11 bases, and 27 bases separated the two germline ends. The CDR3 extends over 15 amino acids. The V gene's germline CDR1 is MDHEN and CDR2 SYDVKM.